Shown below are 9 T cell receptor beta chains from a single sample sequenced in a study of Ad26.COV2.S vaccination and SARS-CoV-2 variants. This sample's treatment: over 15 received Ad26.COV2.S at low or high dose, single or two shots; a few received placebo; per-sample allocation not given. Sampling was performed 63 days after the first vaccine or placebo injection. Produced via immunoSEQ multiplex PCR; TCRdb's table is partial and in-frame only. Of approximately 420,000 clones listed, around 89% are singletons. The sample in question was peripheral blood, obtained in a trial of Ad26.COV2.S vaccine versus placebo. The receptors here all came from a person aged 18-60 years who received the Ad26.COV2.S COVID-19 vaccine or a placebo.

This clone was counted once. The chain recombines TRBV13 with TRBJ1-2; no reliable D call. Germline loops: CDR1 PRHDT, CDR2 FYEKMQ (reference sequence). The CDR3 contains 17 residues. Trimming shortened V by 7 bases and J by 4 bases, and 25 bases separated the two germline ends. CDR3 nucleotide sequence: TGTGCCAGCACTCGTAAAAACGCGATAGGGCAAGGCTATGGCTACACCTTC. Its protein product is CASTRKNAIGQGYGYTF.

The chain employs TRBV3-1 (or the pseudogene TRBV3-2) and TRBJ2-2; the D is unclear. This CDR3 spans 15 amino acids. Germline CDR1 and CDR2: LGHDT and YNNKEL (reference sequence). Trimming removed 2 bases at V and 0 bases at J, with 7 bases between. The CDR3 region is CASSQRPSNTGELFF. The CDR3 DNA follows: TGTGCCAGCAGCCAAAGGCCCTCGAACACCGGGGAGCTGTTTTTT.

The J gene is TRBJ1-2, the V gene TRBV18; D is ambiguous. Germline loops: CDR1 KGHSH, CDR2 LQKENI. Trimming stripped 2 bases from V and 4 bases from J, with 11 bases between. This CDR3 spans 14 amino acids. The CDR3: CASSPEGFGYGYTF. CDR3 bases: TGTGCCAGCTCACCAGAGGGTTTTGGCTATGGCTACACCTTC. Full variable domain (missing parts from reference TRBV18 and TRBJ1-2): NAGVMQNPRHLVRRRGQEARLRCSPMKGHSHVYWYRQLPEEGLKFMVYLQKENIIDESGMPKERFSAEFPKEGPSILRIQQVVRGDSAAYFCASSPEGFGYGYTFGSGTRLTVV.

This chain uses TRBV3-1 (or the pseudogene TRBV3-2) with TRBJ2-5; 11 bases are a match to TRBD1. The CDR3 has 15 residues. Trimming at V came to 4 bases and at J to 3 bases, leaving 4 bases not matched to a gene. Germline CDR1 LGHDT, CDR2 YNNKEL (reference sequence). CDR3: CASSPMGQGEETQYF. CDR3 sequence (DNA): TGTGCCAGCAGCCCCATGGGACAGGGGGAAGAGACCCAGTACTTC.

V and J are TRBV7-2 and TRBJ1-2; TRBD1 might be the D (5 bases). V was clipped by 7 bases and J by 10 bases, with 19 bases between them. Germline V gives CDR1 SGHTA, CDR2 FQGNSA. This CDR3 spans 13 amino acids. Here the CDR3 DNA reads TGTGCCAGCACCCGCGGGGCCGGGACCCACTACACCTTC. This gives the protein CASTRGAGTHYTF.

This chain uses TRBV19 with TRBJ2-7, with 8 nucleotides matching TRBD1. This CDR3 comprises 13 residues. Germline values: CDR1 LNHDA, CDR2 SQIVND (reference sequence). Trimming took 3 bases from V and 7 from J; bases not matched to a gene: 5. As DNA, the CDR3 is TGTGCCAGTAGTATCGGCAGGGGGCAAGAGCAGTACTTC. Translated: CASSIGRGQEQYF.

The chain combines TRBV13 with TRBJ2-5, with 9 bases fitting TRBD1. V gave up 5 bases and J gave up 0 bases; unmatched junction bases: 13. Germline V lookup: CDR1 PRHDT, CDR2 FYEKMQ (reference sequence). The CDR3 contains 18 residues. CDR3 protein: CASSTRTGARQYQETQYF. CDR3 in DNA: TGTGCCAGCAGCACCAGGACAGGGGCGCGACAGTACCAAGAGACCCAGTACTTC. Combining the CDR3 with reference TRBV13 and TRBJ2-5 gives the whole variable domain AAGVIQSPRHLIKEKRETATLKCYPIPRHDTVYWYQQGPGQDPQFLISFYEKMQSDKGSIPDRFSAQQFSDYHSELNMSSLELGDSALYFCASSTRTGARQYQETQYFGPGTRLLVL.

This chain connects TRBV4-2 to TRBJ2-1, with D possibly matching TRBD2 (5 bases). The germline CDR1 and CDR2 sequences are LGHNA and YNFKEQ. The CDR3 covers 16 residues. Trimming stripped 6 bases from V and 2 bases from J, with 17 bases between. The CDR3 loop reads CASRGGFLTPYNEQFF. The CDR3, as DNA: TGTGCCAGCAGAGGCGGGTTTCTGACCCCCTACAATGAGCAGTTCTTC.

This clone was counted once. This chain connects TRBV6-2 or TRBV6-3 to TRBJ2-7, with D unclear. Germline V lookup: CDR1 MNHEY, CDR2 SVGEGT. This CDR3 comprises 12 residues. V lost 6 bases to trimming and J lost 2 bases, with 8 bases between them. CDR3 residues: CASSGPTYEQYF. CDR3 coding DNA: TGTGCCAGCAGCGGACCAACCTACGAGCAGTACTTC.